The 12 T cell receptor beta chains presented below share a single source sample, sequenced in a study of blood T cell repertoires in COVID-19. Here immunoSEQ multiplex PCR was the method, and the copy in TCRdb shows in-frame clones only, minus some. The sample consists of about 220,000 clones, more than 70% of them appearing once. Sequenced: peripheral blood. The receptors stem from a woman aged 80 or over with acute or convalescent COVID-19.

This chain connects TRBV9 to TRBJ1-6; D gene ambiguous. Trimming shortened V by 0 bases and J by 10 bases, and 8 bases separated the two germline ends. The CDR3 spans 13 residues. Germline loops: CDR1 SGDLS, CDR2 YYNGEE. The CDR3 bases are TGTGCCAGCAGCGTAGACCCGAGGTCACCCCTCCACTTT. Its translation: CASSVDPRSPLHF.

The chain has TRBV4-2 and TRBJ1-2; D is perhaps TRBD1 (5 bases). The CDR3 has 16 amino acids. Trimming shortened V by 0 bases and J by 8 bases, and 19 bases separated the two germline ends. CDR1 LGHNA and CDR2 YNFKEQ come from the germline V gene. CDR3 DNA: TGTGCCAGCAGCCAAGACAGGGTGAGCCCTCTATTGGGCTACACCTTC. This encodes CASSQDRVSPLLGYTF.

This rearrangement joins TRBV5-4 to TRBJ2-1; 9 bases line up with TRBD1. V trimming: 1 base; J trimming: 7 bases; junction bases outside the gene matches: 9. The CDR3 runs to 16 residues. Germline V gene lookup returns CDR1 SGHNT and CDR2 YYREEE (reference sequence). This chain's CDR3 is CASSLSPQGAWNEQFF. CDR3 nucleotides: TGTGCCAGCAGCTTGTCCCCACAGGGGGCTTGGAATGAGCAGTTCTTC.

The chain employs TRBV5-4 and TRBJ1-1, with 9 bases identical to TRBD1. This CDR3 is built from 16 residues. From germline, CDR1 is SGHNT and CDR2 YYREEE (reference sequence). J gave up 0 bases and V 5 bases, and 8 bases lay outside the gene matches. The CDR3 DNA reads as TGTGCCAGCAGGCCCGGGACAGGGCGCATGAACACTGAAGCTTTCTTT. Translated: CASRPGTGRMNTEAFF.

The CDR3 nucleotides read TGTGCCAGCAGCTTAGAAGGGACAGTCCCCACTGAAGCTTTCTTT. It codes for CASSLEGTVPTEAFF. The chain combines TRBV11-3 with TRBJ1-1; 7 nucleotides agree with TRBD1. Germline loops: CDR1 SGHNT, CDR2 YENEEA. J gave up 4 bases and V 0 bases, and 5 bases lay outside the gene matches. CDR3 length: 15 residues. The full variable domain, its missing parts supplied by reference TRBV11-3 and TRBJ1-1, is EAGVVQSPRYKIIEKKQPVAFWCNPISGHNTLYWYLQNLGQGPELLIRYENEEAVDDSQLPKDRFSAERLKGVDSTLKIQPAELGDSAVYLCASSLEGTVPTEAFFGQGTRLTVV.

The V and J genes are TRBV18 and TRBJ1-2, with 9 bases aligning to TRBD1. In germline, CDR1 is KGHSH, CDR2 LQKENI. V trimming: 3 bases; J trimming: 4 bases; junction bases outside the gene matches: 3. The CDR3 sequence is 14 residues long. CDR3 coding DNA: TGTGCCAGCTCACCGGGGGACAGGGTCTATGGCTACACCTTC. As protein: CASSPGDRVYGYTF.

V gene TRBV3-1 (or the pseudogene TRBV3-2) combines with J gene TRBJ1-5; tentative D call: TRBD1 (6 bases). Trimming cost V 8 bases and J 5 bases, with 13 bases left between them. CDR1 and CDR2 (germline): LGHDT, YNNKEL (reference sequence). CDR3 size: 13 residues. DNA of the CDR3: TGTGCCAGCCAACAGGGCCTCGATCAGCCCCAGCATTTT. Protein: CASQQGLDQPQHF.

This clone was seen just once. Other nucleotide sequences in the sample specify the same CDR3. This chain connects TRBV3-1 (or the pseudogene TRBV3-2) to TRBJ2-3, with 11 bases matching TRBD2. The CDR3 has 15 residues. The germline gives CDR1 LGHDT, CDR2 YNNKEL (reference sequence). The junction had 3 bases not matched to a gene; V was cut back by 1 base and J by 6 bases. This CDR3 reads CASSQGLAGGDTQYF. CDR3 nucleotide sequence: TGTGCCAGCAGCCAAGGGCTAGCGGGGGGCGATACGCAGTATTTT.

A single count supports this clone. The chain employs TRBV2 and TRBJ1-1; D is perhaps TRBD1 (5 bases). The germline CDR1 and CDR2 sequences are SNHLY and FYNNEI. The V end lost 6 bases, the J end lost 1 base, and 12 bases lay between the germline ends. The CDR3 is 14 amino acids. Written as DNA, the CDR3 is TGTGCCAGCAGGCTCGACAGCCGGAACACTGAAGCTTTCTTT. Protein: CASRLDSRNTEAFF.

V usage is TRBV3-1 (or the pseudogene TRBV3-2) and J usage is TRBJ2-3; 11 bases agree with TRBD2. Germline V gene data show CDR1 as LGHDT and CDR2 as YNNKEL (reference sequence). This CDR3 region has 16 residues. J lost 6 bases, V lost 4 bases, and 9 bases had no gene match. The CDR3 region is CASSPIAGGMWDTQYF. The CDR3 DNA reads TGTGCCAGCAGCCCGATAGCGGGGGGGATGTGGGATACGCAGTATTTT.

In this sample, this clone turned up a few times. The rearrangement uses TRBV7-8 and TRBJ1-2; perhaps TRBD1 as D (6 bases). The V end lost 5 bases, the J end lost 8 bases, and 15 bases lay between the germline ends. CDR3 size: 13 residues. CDR1 SGHVS and CDR2 FQNEAQ come from the germline V gene. In DNA form, the CDR3 reads TGTGCCAGCAGCAACAGGGTGGAGGAAGGCTACACCTTC. It encodes CASSNRVEEGYTF. The full variable domain, in which reference TRBV7-8 and TRBJ1-2 provide the parts outside the CDR3, is GAGVSQSPRYKVAKRGQDVALRCDPISGHVSLFWYQQALGQGPEFLTYFQNEAQLDKSGLPSDRFFAERPEGSVSTLKIQRTQQEDSAVYLCASSNRVEEGYTFGSGTRLTVV.

Points on this clone: Other DNA sequences from this sample encode an identical CDR3 as well. The chain couples TRBV5-1 to TRBJ1-1; D is uncertain. Trimming took 0 bases from V and 0 from J, leaving 6 bases between them. The CDR3 spans 14 residues. The V gene's germline CDR1 is SGHRS and CDR2 YFSETQ. CDR3 nucleotide sequence: TGCGCCAGCAGCTTGGACAGCCTGAACACTGAAGCTTTCTTT. This gives the protein CASSLDSLNTEAFF.